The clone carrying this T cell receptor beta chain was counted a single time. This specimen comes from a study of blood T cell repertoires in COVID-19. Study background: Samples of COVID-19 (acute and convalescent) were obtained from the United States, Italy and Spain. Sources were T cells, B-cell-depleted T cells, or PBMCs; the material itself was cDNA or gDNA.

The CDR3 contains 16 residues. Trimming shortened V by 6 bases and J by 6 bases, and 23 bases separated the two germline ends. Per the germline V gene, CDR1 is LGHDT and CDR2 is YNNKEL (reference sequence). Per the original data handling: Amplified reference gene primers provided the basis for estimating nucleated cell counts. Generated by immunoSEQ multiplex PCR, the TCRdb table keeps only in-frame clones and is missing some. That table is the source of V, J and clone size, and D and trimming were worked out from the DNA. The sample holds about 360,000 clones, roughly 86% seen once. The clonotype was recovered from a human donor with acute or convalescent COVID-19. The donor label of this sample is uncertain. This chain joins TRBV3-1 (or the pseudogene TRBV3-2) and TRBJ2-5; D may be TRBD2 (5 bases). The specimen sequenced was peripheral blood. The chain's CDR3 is CASRGEAPGPPQTQYF. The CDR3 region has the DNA TGTGCCAGCAGGGGAGAGGCTCCCGGCCCCCCGCAGACCCAGTACTTC.